This T cell receptor (beta chain) was documented in a study of radiotherapy plus CTLA-4 blockade in lung cancer. Overall study results and limits: Tumor-derived TCR clones expanded in blood after radiotherapy plus ipilimumab.

Some clones are missing from TCRdb's copy, which holds only in-frame ones; the method was immunoSEQ multiplex PCR. The sample includes about 45,000 clones, 60% to 80% seen only once; the top ten take approximately 8.8%. About this clone: Its antigen is still unknown.

Ipilimumab CTLA-4 blockade and focal radiation were given to patients with chemo-refractory metastatic non-small-cell lung cancer. Per germline, CDR1 SGHKS and CDR2 YYEKEE (reference sequence). CDR3 length: 15 residues. Losses at the gene ends were 5 bases for V and 3 bases for J; bases not matched to a gene: 7. The sample was peripheral blood, taken from a patient treated with radiotherapy plus ipilimumab. The sequence came from a human donor with non-small cell lung cancer who had stable disease on radiotherapy plus ipilimumab. The rearrangement joins TRBV5-5 to TRBJ2-5; 10 bases agree with TRBD2. CDR3 protein: CASRRSTSGEETQYF. The CDR3 DNA sequence: TGTGCCAGCAGGCGTTCAACTAGCGGGGAAGAGACCCAGTACTTC.